The clone carrying this T cell receptor beta chain turned up a few times. The data were obtained in a study of OX40 agonist ivuxolimab in advanced cancers. Sequenced by immunoSEQ multiplex PCR; TCRdb stores in-frame clones only, minus some. Found here are tens of thousands of clones, 81% of them singletons; the top ten hold 2.5% to 3%. Trimming shortened V by 2 bases and J by 0 bases, and 9 bases separated the two germline ends. This CDR3 has 14 residues. Germline-derived CDR1 and CDR2 are GTSNPN and SVGIG (reference sequence). The chain is built from TRBV30 and TRBJ2-3; no clear D gene. The clonotype was recovered from an adult with an advanced solid tumor such as melanoma, head and neck, liver or kidney cancer. Specimen: CD4+ or CD8+ T cells sorted from blood, collected in a trial of the OX40 agonist ivuxolimab. The CDR3 nucleotides are TGTGCCTGGAGTTTTTCCCAAAGCACAGATACGCAGTATTTT. It encodes CAWSFSQSTDTQYF.